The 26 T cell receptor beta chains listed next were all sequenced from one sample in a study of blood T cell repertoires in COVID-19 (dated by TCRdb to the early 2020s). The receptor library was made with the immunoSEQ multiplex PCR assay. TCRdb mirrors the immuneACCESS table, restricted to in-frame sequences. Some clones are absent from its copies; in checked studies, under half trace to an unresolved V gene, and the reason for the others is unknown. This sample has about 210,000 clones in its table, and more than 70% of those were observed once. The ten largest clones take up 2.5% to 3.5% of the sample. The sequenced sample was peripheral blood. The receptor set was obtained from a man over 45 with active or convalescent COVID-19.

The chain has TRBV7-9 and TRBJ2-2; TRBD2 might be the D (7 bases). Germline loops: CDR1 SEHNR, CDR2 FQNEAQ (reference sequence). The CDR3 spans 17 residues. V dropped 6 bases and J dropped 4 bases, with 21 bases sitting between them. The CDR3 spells CASRLVGRGSRTGELFF. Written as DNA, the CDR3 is TGTGCCAGCAGACTCGTGGGGAGGGGGAGCCGCACCGGGGAGCTGTTTTTT. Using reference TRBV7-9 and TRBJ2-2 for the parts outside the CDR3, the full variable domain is DTGVSQNPRHKITKRGQNVTFRCDPISEHNRLYWYRQTLGQGPEFLTYFQNEAQLEKSRLLSDRFSAERPKGSFSTLEIQRTEQGDSAMYLCASRLVGRGSRTGELFFGEGSRLTVL.

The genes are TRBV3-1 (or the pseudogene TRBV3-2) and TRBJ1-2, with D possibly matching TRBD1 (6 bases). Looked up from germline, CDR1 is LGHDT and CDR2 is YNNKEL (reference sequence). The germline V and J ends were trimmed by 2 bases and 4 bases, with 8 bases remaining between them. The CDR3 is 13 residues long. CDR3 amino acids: CASSQQGTYGYTF. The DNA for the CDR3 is TGTGCCAGCAGCCAACAGGGGACCTATGGCTACACCTTC.

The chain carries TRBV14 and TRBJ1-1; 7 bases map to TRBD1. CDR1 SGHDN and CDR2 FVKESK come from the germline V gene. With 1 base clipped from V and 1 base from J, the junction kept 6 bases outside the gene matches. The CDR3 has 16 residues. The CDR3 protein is CASSQGQGWGNTEAFF. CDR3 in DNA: TGTGCCAGCAGCCAAGGACAGGGCTGGGGGAACACTGAAGCTTTCTTT.

CDR3 amino acids: CASSDSGAGNTIYF. Here the CDR3 DNA reads TGCGCCAGCAGTGATTCCGGGGCTGGAAACACCATATATTTT. The chain couples TRBV10-2 to TRBJ1-3; D remains unclear. V was cut by 3 bases and J by 2 bases, with 8 bases left in between. This CDR3 comprises 14 residues. Germline assignment: CDR1 WSHSY and CDR2 SAAADI.

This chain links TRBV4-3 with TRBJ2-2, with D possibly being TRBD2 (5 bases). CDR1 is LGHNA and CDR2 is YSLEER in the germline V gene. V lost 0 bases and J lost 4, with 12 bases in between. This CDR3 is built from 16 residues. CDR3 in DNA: TGCGCCAGCAGCCAAGAAAGTTCGGCGGGCACCGGGGAGCTGTTTTTT. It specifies CASSQESSAGTGELFF.

The CDR3 is CASSLLTAATNEKLFF. The CDR3 DNA sequence: TGTGCCAGCAGTCTTCTAACAGCCGCAACTAATGAAAAACTGTTTTTT. This chain connects TRBV6-6 to TRBJ1-4; D is ambiguous. The length of the CDR3 is 16 residues. CDR1 is MNHNY, CDR2 SVGAGI, per germline (reference sequence). The V end was cut by 5 bases, the J end by 0 bases, with 13 bases between.

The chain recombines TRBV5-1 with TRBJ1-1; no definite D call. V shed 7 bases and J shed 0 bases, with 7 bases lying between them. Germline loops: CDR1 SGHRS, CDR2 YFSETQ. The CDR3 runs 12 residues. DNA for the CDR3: TGCGCCAGCGGAGATATGAACACTGAAGCTTTCTTT. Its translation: CASGDMNTEAFF.

This CDR3 is CASSYPSGTPSIGYTF. CDR3 DNA sequence: TGTGCCAGCAGTTACCCCTCCGGGACTCCCTCAATAGGCTACACCTTC. The genes are TRBV6-2 or TRBV6-3 and TRBJ1-2, with D possibly matching TRBD1 (5 bases). The CDR3 extends over 16 amino acids. V was trimmed by 2 bases and J by 8 bases, leaving 21 bases between them. CDR1 MNHEY and CDR2 SVGEGT come from the germline V gene.

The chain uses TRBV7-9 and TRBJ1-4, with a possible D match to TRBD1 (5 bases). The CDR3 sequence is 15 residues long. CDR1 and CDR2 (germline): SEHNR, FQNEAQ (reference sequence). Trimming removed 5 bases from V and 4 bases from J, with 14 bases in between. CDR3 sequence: CASSPRQGHNEKLFF. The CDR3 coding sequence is TGTGCCAGCAGCCCCCGGCAGGGTCATAATGAAAAACTGTTTTTT. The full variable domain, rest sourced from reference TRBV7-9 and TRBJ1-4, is DTGVSQNPRHKITKRGQNVTFRCDPISEHNRLYWYRQTLGQGPEFLTYFQNEAQLEKSRLLSDRFSAERPKGSFSTLEIQRTEQGDSAMYLCASSPRQGHNEKLFFGSGTQLSVL.

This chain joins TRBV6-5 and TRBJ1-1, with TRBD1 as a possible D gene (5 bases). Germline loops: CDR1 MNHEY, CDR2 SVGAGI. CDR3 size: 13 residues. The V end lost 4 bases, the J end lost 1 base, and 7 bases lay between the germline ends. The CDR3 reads CASSLQANTEAFF. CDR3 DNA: TGTGCCAGCAGTTTACAGGCGAACACTGAAGCTTTCTTT.

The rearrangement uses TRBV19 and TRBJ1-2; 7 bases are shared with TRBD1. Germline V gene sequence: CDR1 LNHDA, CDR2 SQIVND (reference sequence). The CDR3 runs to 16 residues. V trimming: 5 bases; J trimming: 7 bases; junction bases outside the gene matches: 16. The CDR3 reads CASSPPTGSSGLGYTF. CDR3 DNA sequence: TGTGCCAGTAGTCCCCCGACAGGGTCAAGTGGCCTTGGCTACACCTTC. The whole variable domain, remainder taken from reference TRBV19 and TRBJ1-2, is DGGITQSPKYLFRKEGQNVTLSCEQNLNHDAMYWYRQDPGQGLRLIYYSQIVNDFQKGDIAEGYSVSREKKESFPLTVTSAQKNPTAFYLCASSPPTGSSGLGYTFGSGTRLTVV.

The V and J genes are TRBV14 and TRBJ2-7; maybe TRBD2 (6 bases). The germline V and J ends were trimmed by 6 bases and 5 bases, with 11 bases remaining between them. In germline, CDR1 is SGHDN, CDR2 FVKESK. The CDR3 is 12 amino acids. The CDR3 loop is CASSRGFHEQYF. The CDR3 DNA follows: TGTGCCAGCAGTCGGGGGTTCCACGAGCAGTACTTC.

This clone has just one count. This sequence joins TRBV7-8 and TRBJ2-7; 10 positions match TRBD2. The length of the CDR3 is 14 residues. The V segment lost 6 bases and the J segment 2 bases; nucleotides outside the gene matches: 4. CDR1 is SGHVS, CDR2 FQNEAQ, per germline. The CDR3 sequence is CASSLLAGTYEQYF. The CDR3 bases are TGTGCCAGCAGTTTACTAGCGGGGACCTACGAGCAGTACTTC.

DNA of the CDR3: TGTGCCAGCACCCCCAGGACAGGGGATAACGAGCAGTACTTC. Translated, it gives CASTPRTGDNEQYF. The chain is built from TRBV3-1 (or the pseudogene TRBV3-2) and TRBJ2-7; the match to TRBD1 covers 9 bases. The CDR3 contains 14 residues. Germline assignment: CDR1 LGHDT and CDR2 YNNKEL (reference sequence). V trimming: 7 bases; J trimming: 5 bases; junction bases outside the gene matches: 9.

CDR3 loop: CASQNAGFSTEAFF. Here the CDR3 DNA reads TGTGCCAGCCAAAACGCAGGGTTCAGCACTGAAGCTTTCTTT. This chain links TRBV3-1 (or the pseudogene TRBV3-2) with TRBJ1-1; tentative D call: TRBD1 (5 bases). With 8 bases removed from V and 4 bases from J, the gap between germline ends came to 17 bases. CDR1 LGHDT and CDR2 YNNKEL come from the germline V gene (reference sequence). The CDR3 runs 14 residues.

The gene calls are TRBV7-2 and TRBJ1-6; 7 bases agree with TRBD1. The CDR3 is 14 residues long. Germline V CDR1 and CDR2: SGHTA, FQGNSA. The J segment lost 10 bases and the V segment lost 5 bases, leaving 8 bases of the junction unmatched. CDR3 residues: CASSPGQEGSPLHF. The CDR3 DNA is TGTGCCAGCAGCCCCGGACAGGAGGGATCACCCCTCCACTTT.

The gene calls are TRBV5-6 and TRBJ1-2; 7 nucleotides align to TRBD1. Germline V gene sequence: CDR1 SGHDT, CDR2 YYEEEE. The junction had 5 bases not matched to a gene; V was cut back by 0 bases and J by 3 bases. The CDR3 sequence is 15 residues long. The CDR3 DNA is TGTGCCAGCAGCTTGGTTACAGGGGAGGACTATGGCTACACCTTC. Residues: CASSLVTGEDYGYTF.

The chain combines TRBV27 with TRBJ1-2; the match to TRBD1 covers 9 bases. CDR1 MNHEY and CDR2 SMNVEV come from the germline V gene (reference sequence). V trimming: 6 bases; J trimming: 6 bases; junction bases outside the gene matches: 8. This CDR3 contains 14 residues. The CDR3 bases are TGTGCCAGCAGCCCCGACAGGGGGTATAATGGCTACACCTTC. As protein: CASSPDRGYNGYTF.

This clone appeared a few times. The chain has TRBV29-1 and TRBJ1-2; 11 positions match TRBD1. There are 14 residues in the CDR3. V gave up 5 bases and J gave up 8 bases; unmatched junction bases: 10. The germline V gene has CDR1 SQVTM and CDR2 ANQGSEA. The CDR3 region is CSVTGTGGVGGYTF. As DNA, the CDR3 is TGCAGCGTTACCGGGACAGGGGGAGTAGGGGGCTACACCTTC. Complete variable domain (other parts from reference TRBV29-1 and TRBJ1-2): SAVISQKPSRDICQRGTSLTIQCQVDSQVTMMFWYRQQPGQSLTLIATANQGSEATYESGFVIDKFPISRPNLTFSTLTVSNMSPEDSSIYLCSVTGTGGVGGYTFGSGTRLTVV.

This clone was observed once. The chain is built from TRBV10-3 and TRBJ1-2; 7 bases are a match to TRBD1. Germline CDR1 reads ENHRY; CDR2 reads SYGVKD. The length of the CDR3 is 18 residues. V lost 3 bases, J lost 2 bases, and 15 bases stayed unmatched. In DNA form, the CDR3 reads TGTGCCATCAGTGAACCCCCAGGAGGAGGGGGCGGGAACTATGGCTACACCTTC. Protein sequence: CAISEPPGGGGGNYGYTF.

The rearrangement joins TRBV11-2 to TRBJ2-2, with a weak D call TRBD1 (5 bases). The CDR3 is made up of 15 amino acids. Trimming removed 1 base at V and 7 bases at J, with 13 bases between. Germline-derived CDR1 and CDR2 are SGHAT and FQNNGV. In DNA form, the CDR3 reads TGTGCCAGCAGCTTAGGAGGCAGGGTGGTCGGGGAGCTGTTTTTT. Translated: CASSLGGRVVGELFF.

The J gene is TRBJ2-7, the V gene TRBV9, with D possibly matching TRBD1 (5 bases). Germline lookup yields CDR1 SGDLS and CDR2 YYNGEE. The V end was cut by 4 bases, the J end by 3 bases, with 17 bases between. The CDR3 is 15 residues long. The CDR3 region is CASSPYPGQDYEQYF. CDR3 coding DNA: TGTGCCAGCAGCCCCTACCCAGGGCAGGACTACGAGCAGTACTTC. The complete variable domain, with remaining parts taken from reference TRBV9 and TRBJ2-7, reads DSGVTQTPKHLITATGQRVTLRCSPRSGDLSVYWYQQSLDQGLQFLIQYYNGEERAKGNILERFSAQQFPDLHSELNLSSLELGDSALYFCASSPYPGQDYEQYFGPGTRLTVT.

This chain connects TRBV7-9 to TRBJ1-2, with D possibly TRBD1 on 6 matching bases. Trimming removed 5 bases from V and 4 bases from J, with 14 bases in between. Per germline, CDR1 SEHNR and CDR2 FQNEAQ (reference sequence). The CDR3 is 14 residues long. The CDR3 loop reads CASSQSRGAYGYTF. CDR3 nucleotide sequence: TGTGCCAGCAGCCAGTCACGGGGGGCCTATGGCTACACCTTC.

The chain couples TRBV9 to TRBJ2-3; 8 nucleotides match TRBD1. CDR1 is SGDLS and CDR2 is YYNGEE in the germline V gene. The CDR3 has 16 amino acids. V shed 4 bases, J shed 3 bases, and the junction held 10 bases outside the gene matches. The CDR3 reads CASSTLGQGGTDTQYF. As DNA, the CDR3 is TGTGCCAGCAGCACTCTCGGACAGGGAGGAACAGATACGCAGTATTTT.

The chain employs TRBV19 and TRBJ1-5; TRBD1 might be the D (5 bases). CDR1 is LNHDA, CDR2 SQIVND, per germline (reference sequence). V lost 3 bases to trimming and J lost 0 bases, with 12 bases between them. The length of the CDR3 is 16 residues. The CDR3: CASSMTTATSNQPQHF. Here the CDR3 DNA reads TGTGCCAGTAGTATGACGACAGCTACTAGCAATCAGCCCCAGCATTTT.

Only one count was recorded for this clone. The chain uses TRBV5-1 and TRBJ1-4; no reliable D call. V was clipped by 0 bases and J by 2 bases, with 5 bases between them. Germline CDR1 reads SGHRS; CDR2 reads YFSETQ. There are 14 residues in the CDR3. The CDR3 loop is CASSLGVTNEKLFF. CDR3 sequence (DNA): TGCGCCAGCAGCTTGGGAGTTACTAATGAAAAACTGTTTTTT.